The sequence of this TCR beta chain was determined in a study of beta chain features in type 1 diabetes. Only a few counts were recorded for this clone. With 5 bases removed from V and 5 bases from J, the gap between germline ends came to 16 bases. CDR1 is SGHTA, CDR2 FQGNSA, per germline. The CDR3 covers 15 residues. Expressed TCRB transcripts were sequenced because the entire RNA isolate underwent reverse transcription. The repertoire was sequenced with immunoSEQ multiplex PCR; TCRdb's copy has only in-frame clones and lacks some. The sample lists 810,000 or so clones, under 20% occurring once. Input material: naive CD4+ T cells from blood. This chain joins TRBV7-2 and TRBJ2-1, with D perhaps assigned TRBD1 or TRBD2 (5 bases each). The sequence came from a woman younger than 30 in good health. The CDR3 nucleotides are TGTGCCAGCAGCCCGGCCGGGACCGTAAACAATGAGCAGTTCTTC. Translated, it gives CASSPAGTVNNEQFF.